The rows below give T cell receptor beta chains drawn from one sample of a study of T-cell memory formation after mild COVID-19. In TCRdb, the 5' RACE reads were re-called with MiXCR into one record per CDR3 protein. The table records about 170,000 distinct CDR3 sequences, 10% to 15% of them present only once. Source material: PBMCs or a T cell subset sorted from them (not recorded which). Source of these receptors: a man aged 18 to 30 who had mild COVID-19 (a few samples of this study predate the infection). Cell type and time point are not known. The CDR3 runs from the conserved cysteine through the conserved F or W. A D gene is named only where the DNA matches it firmly. Where a row states a size, it is once, few, many or the class of an expanded clone; other rows omit it.

-	-	TRBV3-1	TRBJ2-6	TGTGCCAGCAGCCAGGGCAGCCGCTCTGGGGCCAACGTCCTGACTTTC	CASSQGSRSGANVLTF
-	TRBD1	TRBV27	TRBJ2-6	TGTGCCAGCAGTTTCGTGACAGGGTTTCCTGGGGCCAACGTCCTGACTTTC	CASSFVTGFPGANVLTF
-	-	TRBV10-3	TRBJ1-4	TGTGCCATCAGTGAGTCGGCCAGAACAAATGAAAAACTGTTTTTT	CAISESARTNEKLFF
few	-	TRBV10-1	TRBJ2-3	TGCGCCAGCAGTGAAAGGCCGGCCGATACGCAGTATTTT	CASSERPADTQYF
-	-	TRBV6-2/TRBV6-3	TRBJ2-7	TGTGCCGCAGCCAACAGGGAGAACGAGCAGTACTTC	CAAANRENEQYF
-	TRBD1	TRBV6-1	TRBJ2-2	TGTGCCAGCAGGGTACAGGGGGCGGCCGGGGAGCTGTTTTTT	CASRVQGAAGELFF
many	-	TRBV5-1	TRBJ2-5	TGCGCCAGCAGCCTATCCCTCTCGAACGGAGAGACCCAGTACTTC	CASSLSLSNGETQYF
-	TRBD2	TRBV10-3	TRBJ2-3	TGTGCCACCCGACCGGGACTATCAGCTAGCACAGATACGCAGTATTTT	CATRPGLSASTDTQYF
few	-	TRBV5-1	TRBJ1-4	TGCGCCAGCGGCACCGCGTTAGATGAAAAACTGTTTTTT	CASGTALDEKLFF
-	-	TRBV5-1	TRBJ1-2	TGCGCCAGCAGCCCCGGGACGGAAGTCTATGGCTACACCTTC	CASSPGTEVYGYTF
few	-	TRBV28	TRBJ1-2	TGTGCCAGCAGTTTGCAGGGCTCGGAGGGCCCGAGGGGCTACACCTTC	CASSLQGSEGPRGYTF
-	TRBD1	TRBV6-2/TRBV6-3	TRBJ2-4	TGTGCCAGCAGAACGGGACAGAAATTGAACATTCAGTACTTC	CASRTGQKLNIQYF
few	TRBD1	TRBV25-1	TRBJ2-7	TGTGCCAGCAGACTTTACAGGGGGCGACATTACGAGCAGTACTTC	CASRLYRGRHYEQYF
-	TRBD1	TRBV2	TRBJ2-7	TGTGCCAGCAGTGAGCCGGGACAGGGGGGAGGGGAGCAGTACTTC	CASSEPGQGGGEQYF
few	TRBD1	TRBV12-3/TRBV12-4	TRBJ1-1	TGTGCCAGCAGTTTAGGAGGGACAGGGGGTTTTACTGAAGCTTTCTTT	CASSLGGTGGFTEAFF
many	-	TRBV5-1	TRBJ2-5	TGCGCCAGCAGCTTGGGGGGCACTCCAAGGGAAGAGACCCAGTACTTC	CASSLGGTPREETQYF
-	-	TRBV5-1	TRBJ2-2	TGCGCCAGCAGCTTCGTGGAGGGGGCTGGGGCCGGGGAGCTGTTTTTT	CASSFVEGAGAGELFF
few	-	TRBV15	TRBJ2-5	TGTGCCACCAGCAGAGCCGGCCAGCAAGAGACCCAGTACTTC	CATSRAGQQETQYF
few	-	TRBV9	TRBJ1-2	TGTGCCAGCAGCCCCTCCGACCGAAACTATGGCTACACCTTC	CASSPSDRNYGYTF
-	-	TRBV7-2	TRBJ1-1	TGTGCCAGCAGCGCGCGAATTCTGCGGGCCACTGAAGCTTTCTTT	CASSARILRATEAFF
few	TRBD1	TRBV12-3/TRBV12-4	TRBJ1-5	TGTGCCAGCAGAAAGACAGGGGACACTCAGCCCCAGCATTTT	CASRKTGDTQPQHF
-	-	TRBV6-2/TRBV6-3	TRBJ2-3	TGTGCCAGCAGCACGAACAGGGTTTGGACAGATACGCAGTATTTT	CASSTNRVWTDTQYF
once	-	TRBV25-1	TRBJ1-1	TGTGCCAGCAGTGAAGTCGGTACAGAGAACACTGAAGCTTTCTTT	CASSEVGTENTEAFF
few	-	TRBV24-1	TRBJ2-2	TGTGCCACCAGTGATTGGGACACGTACACCGGGGAGCTGTTTTTT	CATSDWDTYTGELFF
-	TRBD2	TRBV7-2	TRBJ2-3	TGTGCCAGCAGACTAGCGGGGGTAGTATCAGATACGCAGTATTTT	CASRLAGVVSDTQYF
-	TRBD2	TRBV20-1	TRBJ2-4	TGCAGTGCTAAACTAGCGAAAGGAAAAAACATTCAGTACTTC	CSAKLAKGKNIQYF
few	TRBD1	TRBV12-3/TRBV12-4	TRBJ1-2	TGTGCCAGCAGTCCACAAGGACAGGGTCTCTATGGCTACACCTTC	CASSPQGQGLYGYTF
few	-	TRBV11-2	TRBJ2-7	TGTGCCAGCAGCTCCGCCTCCAGGGTTGGGGCCTACGAGCAGTACTTC	CASSSASRVGAYEQYF
-	-	TRBV15	TRBJ1-1	TGTGCCACCAGCAGAGATGTGGGGGAAGCTTTCTTT	CATSRDVGEAFF
-	-	TRBV2	TRBJ2-5	TGTGCCAGCAGACCAAACGGGGAGACCCAGTACTTC	CASRPNGETQYF
few	TRBD2	TRBV4-3	TRBJ2-3	TGCGCCAGCAGCCAAAGCGGGGGGGCCGACGATACGCAGTATTTT	CASSQSGGADDTQYF
few	-	TRBV27	TRBJ1-6	TGTGCCAGCAGTCCCCGGTCCTCCTATAATTCACCCCTCCACTTT	CASSPRSSYNSPLHF
once	-	TRBV15	TRBJ2-7	TGTGCCACCAGCGTTAAGCAGTACTTC	CATSVKQYF
few	TRBD2	TRBV7-7	TRBJ2-5	TGTGCTAGCAGCTACCGGGACTACCAGACCCAGTACTTC	CASSYRDYQTQYF
-	-	TRBV7-9	TRBJ1-3	TGTGCCAGCAGCTTAGCGCCCTCTGGAAACACCATATATTTT	CASSLAPSGNTIYF
few	TRBD2	TRBV20-1	TRBJ2-3	TGCAGCCCCTCGGGGGGAAAAGGGAACACAGATACGCAGTATTTT	CSPSGGKGNTDTQYF
few	-	TRBV7-9	TRBJ2-7	TGTGCCAGCAGCTCCAGGGGATTACGCGAGCAGTACTTC	CASSSRGLREQYF
few	-	TRBV5-6	TRBJ1-4	TGTGCCAGCAGCTCGGGTACCTTGTGGGAAAAACTGTTTTTT	CASSSGTLWEKLFF
few	-	TRBV18	TRBJ2-5	TGTGCCAGCTCACCGTCGGCCCTTCGGGACCAGTACTTC	CASSPSALRDQYF
few	-	TRBV6-4	TRBJ1-5	TGTGCCAGCATGGGGATCCCGAGGAGCAATCAGCCCCAGCATTTT	CASMGIPRSNQPQHF
few	TRBD2	TRBV7-2	TRBJ2-1	TGTGCCAGCAGCCCGATTTGGGCGGGGGGCCTCCGTGAGCAGTTCTTC	CASSPIWAGGLREQFF
-	-	TRBV5-1	TRBJ2-1	TGCGCCAGCAGCTTGGGAGGGGGGAGCTCCTACAATGAGCAGTTCTTC	CASSLGGGSSYNEQFF
-	-	TRBV5-1	TRBJ2-5	TGCGCCAGCAGCTCGGGACTTCGAATCGGCACGCAAGAGACCCAGTACTTC	CASSSGLRIGTQETQYF
-	-	TRBV5-1	TRBJ2-1	TGCGCCAGCAGCTTGGGGGACCCCAACCGGGGAGAGCAGTTCTTC	CASSLGDPNRGEQFF
few	-	TRBV29-1	TRBJ2-3	TGCAGCGTGCAGGACATAGACACAGATACGCAGTATTTT	CSVQDIDTDTQYF
-	-	TRBV19	TRBJ2-5	TGTGCCAGTAGTATCGAGGAGACCCAGTACTTC	CASSIEETQYF
-	TRBD1	TRBV14	TRBJ1-1	TGTGCCACCCAGACAGGGTGGAACACTGAAGCTTTCTTT	CATQTGWNTEAFF
few	-	TRBV6-5	TRBJ1-5	TGTGCCAGCAGCTCCTGGGGGTATAGCAATCAGCCCCAGCATTTT	CASSSWGYSNQPQHF
few	TRBD2	TRBV7-3	TRBJ2-3	TGTGCCAGCAGCTCTAGCGGGCATACAGATACGCAGTATTTT	CASSSSGHTDTQYF
-	TRBD2	TRBV12-3/TRBV12-4	TRBJ2-3	TGTGCCAGCGGAACCGGGACTAGGGCTTTGGGGACAGATACGCAGTATTTT	CASGTGTRALGTDTQYF
few	-	TRBV5-8	TRBJ2-5	TGTGCCAGCAGCTTGGCGGGACCCCAGTACTTC	CASSLAGPQYF
few	TRBD1	TRBV27	TRBJ2-3	TGTGCCACCCAGGGGGCGGGGTTCCCCACAGATACGCAGTATTTT	CATQGAGFPTDTQYF
-	TRBD2	TRBV7-2	TRBJ2-5	TGTGCCAGCAGCTTAGTAGCGGGAGACAAGACGTACCAAGAGACCCAGTACTTC	CASSLVAGDKTYQETQYF
-	-	TRBV6-1	TRBJ2-5	TGTGCCAGCAGCGCGAGGGGCGCTCAAGAGACCCAGTACTTC	CASSARGAQETQYF
many	-	TRBV7-2	TRBJ1-3	TGTGCCAGCAGCTTCCAGGGGACATCTGGAAACACCATATATTTT	CASSFQGTSGNTIYF
-	TRBD1	TRBV20-1	TRBJ2-7	TGCAGTGCTGCACAAGCACAGGGGGCAGCCTACGAGCAGTACTTC	CSAAQAQGAAYEQYF
-	-	TRBV5-1	TRBJ2-2	TGCGCCAGCAGCCAGGCCAGACCGAACACCGGGGAGCTGTTTTTT	CASSQARPNTGELFF